The rows below give T cell receptor beta chains drawn from one sample of a study of shared clonotypes between healthy human individuals. Repertoires were generated with immunoSEQ multiplex PCR, while TCRdb's copy carries only in-frame clones and drops some. The repertoire includes 2,500,000 or so clones, 90% to 95% of them detected once, and about 0.13% sits in the top ten. The sample consisted of naive CD4+ T cells sorted from blood. Every receptor here comes from a man younger than 30 in good health. Each CDR3 is given with its conserved first and last residue. A D gene is named only where the DNA matches it firmly. The size entry is marked missing in some rows and otherwise reads once, few, many or a size class.

cdr3_length	v_call	clone_size	d_call	j_call	cdr3_aa	cdr3_nt
16	TRBV4-1	-	TRBD2	TRBJ2-3	CASSHPGTSKEDTQYF	TGCGCCAGCAGCCACCCCGGGACTAGCAAAGAAGATACGCAGTATTTT
16	TRBV19	-	TRBD2	TRBJ2-2	CASIGLAGEWTGELFF	TGTGCCAGTATCGGACTAGCGGGAGAATGGACCGGGGAGCTGTTTTTT
12	TRBV7-9	-	-	TRBJ2-1	CASSLEPVSLFF	TGTGCCAGCAGCTTAGAGCCGGTGTCTCTGTTCTTC
14	TRBV28	-	TRBD1	TRBJ2-7	CASSLPGGRYEQYF	TGTGCCAGCAGTTTACCAGGGGGCAGGTACGAGCAGTACTTC
14	TRBV10-3	-	TRBD2	TRBJ2-1	CAITSGSSYNEQFF	TGTGCCATTACTAGCGGGAGCTCCTACAATGAGCAGTTCTTC
15	TRBV4-2	-	-	TRBJ1-1	CASSQEMGMNTEAFF	TGTGCCAGCAGCCAAGAGATGGGTATGAACACTGAAGCTTTCTTT
15	TRBV7-2	-	TRBD2	TRBJ2-3	CASSWERSGGYTQYF	TGTGCCAGCAGCTGGGAAAGGAGCGGGGGTTATACGCAGTATTTT
15	TRBV6-1	-	-	TRBJ2-1	CASSAVGGGLNEQFF	TGTGCCAGCAGTGCCGTGGGGGGGGGCCTAAATGAGCAGTTCTTC
15	TRBV2	-	-	TRBJ2-3	CASSEPGPSTDTQYF	TGTGCCAGCAGTGAACCCGGGCCTAGCACAGATACGCAGTATTTT
13	TRBV6-5	-	-	TRBJ1-5	CASSPGAYQPQHF	TGTGCCAGCAGTCCGGGGGCCTATCAGCCCCAGCATTTT
15	TRBV9	-	TRBD2	TRBJ2-5	CASSGGLAGGETQYF	TGTGCCAGCAGCGGAGGACTAGCGGGGGGAGAGACCCAGTACTTC
16	TRBV4-2	-	TRBD1	TRBJ2-5	CASSQDGQGAGETQYF	TGTGCCAGCAGCCAAGACGGACAGGGGGCCGGGGAGACCCAGTACTTC
14	TRBV18	-	TRBD2	TRBJ2-5	CASSRRTSDETQYF	TGTGCCAGCTCCCGCCGGACTAGCGACGAGACCCAGTACTTC
15	TRBV5-1	-	-	TRBJ2-3	CASSLDSTLTDTQYF	TGCGCCAGCAGCTTGGATTCTACCCTCACAGATACGCAGTATTTT
13	TRBV10-1	once	-	TRBJ2-7	CASSLGSSYEQYF	TGCGCCAGCAGTCTGGGGAGCTCCTACGAGCAGTACTTC
14	TRBV2	-	-	TRBJ2-3	CASVSDQRSDTQYF	TGTGCCAGCGTCTCGGACCAACGATCAGATACGCAGTATTTT
16	TRBV7-2	-	TRBD1	TRBJ2-7	CASSLGRGLITYEQYF	TGTGCCAGCAGCTTAGGAAGGGGGCTTATAACCTACGAGCAGTACTTC
14	TRBV6-1	-	-	TRBJ2-7	CASSEKAGSYEQYF	TGTGCCAGCAGTGAAAAGGCAGGGTCCTACGAGCAGTACTTC
18	TRBV9	-	TRBD1	TRBJ2-2	CASTIKGQGIVNTGELFF	TGTGCCAGCACCATTAAAGGACAGGGCATAGTGAACACCGGGGAGCTGTTTTTT
16	TRBV19	-	TRBD1	TRBJ1-5	CASSIGTGDSNQPQHF	TGTGCCAGTAGTATTGGGACAGGGGATAGCAATCAGCCCCAGCATTTT
14	TRBV5-1	-	-	TRBJ2-3	CASSLATGTDTQYF	TGCGCCAGCAGCTTGGCGACGGGCACAGATACGCAGTATTTT
16	TRBV4-1	-	TRBD1	TRBJ1-1	CASRNPQGGRNTEAFF	TGCGCCAGCAGAAACCCTCAGGGGGGAAGGAACACTGAAGCTTTCTTT
15	TRBV11-3	-	TRBD1	TRBJ1-1	CASSLGTGENTEAFF	TGTGCCAGCAGCTTAGGGACAGGAGAGAACACTGAAGCTTTCTTT
15	TRBV5-4	-	TRBD1	TRBJ1-4	CASSQGQEINEKLFF	TGTGCCAGCAGCCAAGGACAGGAGATTAATGAAAAACTGTTTTTT
13	TRBV7-2	-	-	TRBJ2-2	CASSPQTPGELFF	TGTGCCAGCAGCCCTCAGACTCCCGGGGAGCTGTTTTTT
14	TRBV10-2	-	TRBD1	TRBJ1-2	CASRGDIGTGGYTF	TGCGCCAGCAGGGGAGACATCGGGACAGGGGGATACACCTTC
12	TRBV2	once	-	TRBJ2-5	CASALHGETQYF	TGTGCCAGCGCGCTCCACGGGGAGACCCAGTACTTC
12	TRBV7-2	-	-	TRBJ2-2	CASSRRSGELFF	TGTGCCAGCAGCCGCCGATCGGGGGAGCTGTTTTTT
15	TRBV7-9	-	-	TRBJ2-2	CAGQKLGAATGELFF	TGTGCCGGTCAAAAGCTGGGGGCGGCCACCGGGGAGCTGTTTTTT
16	TRBV19	-	-	TRBJ1-3	CASSPGTRTSGNTIYF	TGTGCCAGTAGTCCGGGGACGAGAACCTCTGGAAACACCATATATTTT
17	TRBV6-1	-	TRBD1	TRBJ2-7	CASSAPPGQGARGEQYF	TGTGCCAGCAGTGCCCCCCCGGGACAGGGGGCGAGGGGCGAGCAGTACTTC
15	TRBV11-2	-	TRBD2	TRBJ2-1	CASSPMAGGSNEQFF	TGTGCCAGCAGCCCGATGGCGGGAGGCTCCAATGAGCAGTTCTTC
11	TRBV10-2	few	-	TRBJ2-7	CASSAVREQYF	TGCGCCAGCAGTGCGGTTCGCGAGCAGTACTTC
12	TRBV10-3	-	TRBD2	TRBJ2-5	CAISTGGETQYF	TGTGCCATCAGCACCGGGGGGGAGACCCAGTACTTC
14	TRBV19	-	-	TRBJ2-2	CASSIGFNTGELFF	TGTGCCAGTAGTATCGGGTTCAACACCGGGGAGCTGTTTTTT
14	TRBV4-1	-	-	TRBJ2-3	CASSPPGGTDTQYF	TGCGCCAGCAGCCCACCGGGCGGCACAGATACGCAGTATTTT
16	TRBV19	-	TRBD1	TRBJ2-2	CASRETGGRDTGELFF	TGTGCCAGTAGAGAGACAGGGGGTAGGGACACCGGGGAGCTGTTTTTT
13	TRBV4-1	-	-	TRBJ2-3	CASSQALRDTQYF	TGCGCCAGCAGCCAAGCCCTAAGAGATACGCAGTATTTT
15	TRBV4-1	-	-	TRBJ1-2	CASSHPPGGDYGYTF	TGCGCCAGCAGCCATCCCCCCGGCGGGGACTATGGCTACACCTTC
17	TRBV7-2	-	TRBD1	TRBJ1-6	CASSLLLGQGGNSPLHF	TGTGCCAGCAGCTTATTGCTGGGACAGGGGGGAAATTCACCCCTCCACTTT
15	TRBV6-6	-	-	TRBJ1-5	CASSPDYFSNQPQHF	TGTGCCAGCAGTCCCGACTACTTTAGCAATCAGCCCCAGCATTTT